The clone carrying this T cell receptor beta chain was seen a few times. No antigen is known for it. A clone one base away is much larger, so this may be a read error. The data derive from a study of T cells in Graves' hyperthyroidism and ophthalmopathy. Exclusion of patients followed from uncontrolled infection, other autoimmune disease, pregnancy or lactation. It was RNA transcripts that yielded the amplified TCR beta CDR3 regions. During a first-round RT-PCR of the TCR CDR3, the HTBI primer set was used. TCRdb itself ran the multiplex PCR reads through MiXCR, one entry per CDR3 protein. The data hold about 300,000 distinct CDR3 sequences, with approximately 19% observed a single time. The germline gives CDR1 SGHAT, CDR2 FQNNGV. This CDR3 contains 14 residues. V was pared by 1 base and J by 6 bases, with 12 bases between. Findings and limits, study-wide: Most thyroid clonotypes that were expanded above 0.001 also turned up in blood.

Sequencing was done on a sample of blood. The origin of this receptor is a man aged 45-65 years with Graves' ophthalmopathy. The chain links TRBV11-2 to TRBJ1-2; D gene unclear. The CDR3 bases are TGTGCCAGCAGCTTAGTAGGAGGTTCCCATGGCTACACCTTC. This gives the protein CASSLVGGSHGYTF.